This T cell receptor (beta chain) was sequenced for a study of Tregs in tolerant kidney transplant recipients. Notes on the study in general: No direct test of biological reproducibility was done here.

Produced via immunoSEQ multiplex PCR; TCRdb's table is partial and in-frame only. The sample records 200,000 to 300,000 clones, about 80% being singletons. V lost 2 bases and J lost 8; bases outside the gene matches: 0. CDR1 ENHRY and CDR2 SYGVKD come from the germline V gene. The CDR3 totals 11 residues. The table lists this clone with a few counts. What it recognizes is unknown. The rearrangement links TRBV10-3 to TRBJ2-7, with 7 bases aligning to TRBD2. The clonotype comes from a human donor in good health. The sample taken for sequencing was CD4+ T cells from blood. In DNA form, the CDR3 reads TGTGCCATCAGTGAGGGGACTAAGCAGTACTTC. Translating gives CAISEGTKQYF.